This T cell receptor (beta chain) was recorded in a study of OX40 agonist ivuxolimab in advanced cancers. Generated by immunoSEQ multiplex PCR, the TCRdb table keeps only in-frame clones and is missing some. The sample has 80,000 or so clones, approximately 92% seen once. The junction had 8 bases not matched to a gene; V was cut back by 5 bases and J by 2 bases. CDR1 and CDR2 from the germline V gene are KGHSH and LQKENI. The CDR3 has 15 residues. The TCR sequence derives from an adult with an advanced solid tumor such as melanoma, head and neck, liver or kidney cancer. The input for sequencing was CD4+ or CD8+ T cells sorted from blood, taken in a trial of the OX40 agonist ivuxolimab. The V call is TRBV18, the J call TRBJ2-7; TRBD1 aligns across 8 bases. CDR3 DNA sequence: TGTGCCAGCTCAGGACAGGGTCCGCCAACCTACGAGCAGTACTTC. Translated, it gives CASSGQGPPTYEQYF.